The rows below give T cell receptor beta chains drawn from one sample of a study of T cell clonotyping in hematopoietic cell transplantation. Using immunoSEQ multiplex PCR, the repertoire was profiled, and TCRdb retains in-frame clones only, with some absent. The sample has approximately 26,000 clones, 70% to 85% seen once. This specimen consisted of peripheral blood mononuclear cells, obtained before stem cell transplant. All receptors come from a woman aged 60-75 years with acute myeloid leukemia. Some clones in this sample may be carry-over from other donors' samples. Both conserved end residues are part of each CDR3. The order of the fields is V gene, clone size, CDR3 protein. Only some rows state a clone size, as once, few, many or a class for expanded clones.

TRBV7-2 NA CASSPRQGVQPQHF
TRBV4-3 NA CASSPELGGALYGYTF
TRBV27 NA CASSLFLGTGELFF
TRBV28 NA CASSRVHEQYF
TRBV7-2 NA CASSPSGRTGYEQYF
TRBV7-3 NA CASSLRGTGGEGGYTF
TRBV2 NA CASSELEGRIEAFF
TRBV6-5 few CASTPHPQFGYTF
TRBV7-2 NA CASSPRLAGYEQYF
TRBV29-1 NA CSASPSGGYNEQFF
TRBV10-3 NA CAISGGPLSEQYF
TRBV7-3 NA CASSLDHNTGELFF